This T cell receptor beta chain was sequenced during a study of control samples from healthy donors and cancer patients (TCRdb year 2020). Of note for this clone: Its specific antigen is unknown. Base qualities are not at hand, and no much larger clone is one base apart.

Relative to germline, V is 4 bases shorter and J is 2 bases shorter, with 12 bases between their ends. According to the germline V gene, CDR1 reads SGDLS and CDR2 reads YYNGEE. Measured from the cysteine to the phenylalanine, the CDR3 is 15 residues long. The kept DNA is CDR3 alone, 45 bases in frame from the first base. Library generation was performed with the immunoSEQ multiplex PCR assay. Imported from immuneACCESS, the table was reduced by TCRdb to in-frame sequences with V and J called. These copies leave out some clones; in studies compared against another copy, an unresolved V gene accounts for under half, and the cause of the remainder is not known. For this sample the table gives over 100,000 clones, of which around 88% were detected only once. Of the sample, 3% to 4% is held by the ten largest clones.

The sample comprised blood. The rearranged segments are TRBV9 and TRBJ1-4, with TRBD1 as a weak D call on 5 bases. The receptor's source is a man in his forties in good health. The CDR3 region reads CASSLRGSTNEKLFF. The DNA sequence is as follows: TGTGCCAGCAGCTTGAGGGGTTCGACTAATGAAAAACTGTTTTTT.